Following are 3 T cell receptor beta chains from one sample sequenced in a study of control samples from healthy donors and cancer patients. Assay used: immunoSEQ multiplex PCR; TCRdb lists only in-frame clones, some missing. The profile covers 150,000 to 160,000 clones, with 93% appearing a single time and under 2.5% taken by the ten largest. Material for sequencing was blood. These TCRs come from a man in his forties or fifties in good health.

The rearrangement links TRBV3-1 (or the pseudogene TRBV3-2) to TRBJ2-7; maybe TRBD2 (6 bases). The V and J ends lost 4 bases and 6 bases respectively, with 13 bases between them. The CDR3 spans 13 residues. Germline loops: CDR1 LGHDT, CDR2 YNNKEL (reference sequence). In DNA form, the CDR3 reads TGTGCCAGCAGCCGAGCGGGTGGGAGCGAGCAGTACTTC. Translation gives CASSRAGGSEQYF.

This chain uses TRBV10-3 with TRBJ2-3; the match to TRBD2 covers 8 bases. The trim removed 6 bases at V and 4 bases at J, leaving 6 bases unmatched. In germline, CDR1 is ENHRY, CDR2 SYGVKD. The CDR3 is 14 amino acids. The CDR3: CAISSREVPDTQYF. The CDR3 DNA reads as TGTGCCATCAGCTCGCGGGAGGTCCCAGATACGCAGTATTTT.

This clone is a singleton in its sample. The chain joins TRBV6-5 to TRBJ2-7, with 8 bases matching TRBD2. This CDR3 region has 15 residues. The germline V gene encodes CDR1 MNHEY and CDR2 SVGAGI. Unmatched junction bases numbered 9, after V lost 2 bases and J lost 6 bases. In DNA form, the CDR3 reads TGTGCCAGCAGTTACAGTAGCGGGACGGAGGCCGAGCAGTACTTC. Translation: CASSYSSGTEAEQYF.